One sample yielded the 3 T cell receptor beta chains listed below, sequenced in a study of blood T cell repertoires in COVID-19. The assay was immunoSEQ multiplex PCR, and TCRdb's table has in-frame clones only and misses some. The table includes 250,000 to 350,000 clones, almost 90% detected once. Sequences were obtained from peripheral blood. These receptors were taken from a woman in her 30s with COVID-19, enrolled during active disease.

DNA for the CDR3: TGTGCCATTTGGACAGCTGGGGCCAACGTCCTGACTTTC. It yields the protein CAIWTAGANVLTF. The chain couples TRBV11-2 to TRBJ2-6, with D perhaps matching TRBD1 (6 bases). Germline CDR1 is SGHAT and CDR2 is FQNNGV. Between the trimmed V and J ends, which lost 10 bases and 2 bases, there was a span of 9 bases. The CDR3 totals 13 residues.

The V gene is TRBV7-2, the J gene TRBJ1-1; 7 positions match TRBD1. Germline-derived CDR1 and CDR2 are SGHTA and FQGNSA. This CDR3 contains 14 residues. J was trimmed by 2 bases and V by 7 bases; bases with no gene match: 7. The CDR3 DNA reads as TGTGCCAGCAAAGAGACAGGGACCAACACTGAAGCTTTCTTT. Encoded protein: CASKETGTNTEAFF.

This clone has only one observation. The CDR3 loop is CASTWTGTGGDGYTF. CDR3 in DNA: TGTGCCAGCACCTGGACCGGGACAGGGGGCGATGGCTACACCTTC. The chain recombines TRBV28 with TRBJ1-2, with 12 bases lining up with TRBD1. CDR1 and CDR2 from the germline V gene are MDHEN and SYDVKM. V lost 7 bases and J lost 6; bases outside the gene matches: 9. The CDR3 runs to 15 residues.